These 20 T cell receptor beta chains originate from one sample sequenced in a study of monozygotic twins with inflammatory bowel disease. TCRdb re-called the 5' RACE reads and catalogs CDR3 proteins one per entry, DNA excluded. This sample contains approximately 160,000 distinct CDR3 sequences. The specimen was blood. Receptors were obtained from a human donor with ulcerative colitis or Crohn's disease, or a healthy co-twin of an affected twin (not recorded which).

The chain uses TRBV2 and TRBJ1-6; the TCRdb D gene call, TRBD1, has no DNA to confirm it. This CDR3 is 15 amino acids long. The germline V gene has CDR1 SNHLY and CDR2 FYNNEI. This CDR3 is CASRKTGVYNSPLHF.

The gene calls are TRBV28 and TRBJ1-5. The CDR3 runs 15 residues. The germline CDR1 and CDR2 sequences are MDHEN and SYDVKM. This chain's CDR3 is CASTVERYSNQPQHF.

V usage is TRBV20-1 and J usage is TRBJ2-7. Germline CDR1 DFQATT, CDR2 SNEGSKA (reference sequence). The CDR3 spans 16 residues. The CDR3: CSARVSGFLSSYEQYF.

The chain couples TRBV4-1 to TRBJ1-2. The germline V gene encodes CDR1 MGHRA and CDR2 YSYEKL. This CDR3 is 15 amino acids long. CDR3 loop: CASSQEAGIGYGYTF.

The V and J genes are TRBV24-1 and TRBJ2-1. CDR3 length: 16 residues. Germline CDR1 reads KGHDR; CDR2 reads SFDVKD. The CDR3 sequence: CATSDLSGTSYNEQFF.

The rearrangement links TRBV15 to TRBJ2-7; the D call of TRBD1 rests on TCRdb alone, since no DNA is present to check it. This CDR3 contains 17 residues. The germline V gene encodes CDR1 LNHNV and CDR2 YYDKDF (reference sequence). The CDR3 protein is CATSRAHSGTGSYEQYF.

The V call is TRBV29-1, the J call TRBJ2-1; TCRdb lists TRBD1, though no DNA is available to test this call. Per germline, CDR1 SQVTM and CDR2 ANQGSEA. The CDR3 runs 13 residues. CDR3: CSGRGAPYNEQFF.

The chain couples TRBV24-1 to TRBJ2-3; TCRdb selects TRBD2, and the lack of DNA leaves this call unchecked. This CDR3 is built from 18 residues. Germline V gene data show CDR1 as KGHDR and CDR2 as SFDVKD. CDR3 residues: CATSDPVVAGALTDTQYF.

The chain's CDR3 is CSARVIPLDRDRGYEQYF. The chain couples TRBV20-1 to TRBJ2-7; TCRdb picks TRBD1, but there is no DNA to check that call. This CDR3 has 18 residues. CDR1 is DFQATT and CDR2 is SNEGSKA in the germline V gene (reference sequence).

The CDR3 loop reads CASSFTPRHETQYF. This chain connects TRBV7-8 to TRBJ2-5; the D call from TCRdb, TRBD1, cannot be confirmed without DNA. Germline CDR1 is SGHVS and CDR2 is FQNEAQ. The CDR3 has 14 amino acids.

V gene TRBV7-8 combines with J gene TRBJ1-1; absent DNA, TCRdb's TRBD1 call cannot be checked. The CDR3 runs to 14 residues. Germline lookup yields CDR1 SGHVS and CDR2 FQNEAQ. CDR3 amino acids: CASSLAGQSTEAFF.

The chain links TRBV5-4 to TRBJ2-1. CDR1 SGHNT and CDR2 YYREEE come from the germline V gene (reference sequence). This CDR3 region has 14 residues. The chain's CDR3 is CASSRELAHNEQFF.

The chain uses TRBV20-1 and TRBJ2-1; TCRdb gives TRBD2 as the D gene, but with no DNA this cannot be confirmed. The V gene's germline CDR1 is DFQATT and CDR2 SNEGSKA (reference sequence). The CDR3 runs 16 residues. CDR3 protein: CSARGPGLAGINEQFF.

This chain uses TRBV6-1 with TRBJ2-1. The CDR3 has 15 amino acids. The germline V gene has CDR1 MNHNS and CDR2 SASEGT. Here the CDR3 reads CASALGRGSYNEQFF.

The chain carries TRBV9 and TRBJ2-1; as DNA is missing, the TRBD2 call by TCRdb cannot be tested. Germline CDR1 reads SGDLS; CDR2 reads YYNGEE. This CDR3 contains 18 residues. This chain's CDR3 is CASSVAETSGFSYNEQFF.

The chain recombines TRBV27 with TRBJ2-7. CDR3 length equals 14 residues. CDR1 is MNHEY and CDR2 is SMNVEV in the germline V gene (reference sequence). The CDR3 sequence is CASSFDGYSYEQYF.

The chain links TRBV20-1 to TRBJ2-1; TCRdb's D call, TRBD1, is unchecked because there is no DNA. The germline V gene encodes CDR1 DFQATT and CDR2 SNEGSKA (reference sequence). The CDR3 spans 16 residues. CDR3 residues: CSARPPEATAYNEQFF.

The rearrangement uses TRBV4-3 and TRBJ2-4; lacking DNA, the TRBD1 call made by TCRdb goes unchecked. Germline CDR1 reads LGHNA; CDR2 reads YSLEER. CDR3 length: 14 residues. The CDR3 spells CASSQDRGGNIQYF.

V is TRBV6-2 or TRBV6-3 and J is TRBJ2-2; TCRdb selects TRBD2, and the lack of DNA leaves this call unchecked. Germline V CDR1 and CDR2: MNHEY, SVGEGT. The CDR3 has 17 residues. CDR3 sequence: CASSSLKSGRNTGELFF.

The CDR3 protein is CASSPLAGGPYEQYF. The genes are TRBV19 and TRBJ2-7; without DNA, the TCRdb call of TRBD2 cannot be checked. CDR3 length: 15 residues. Per the germline V gene, CDR1 is LNHDA and CDR2 is SQIVND (reference sequence).